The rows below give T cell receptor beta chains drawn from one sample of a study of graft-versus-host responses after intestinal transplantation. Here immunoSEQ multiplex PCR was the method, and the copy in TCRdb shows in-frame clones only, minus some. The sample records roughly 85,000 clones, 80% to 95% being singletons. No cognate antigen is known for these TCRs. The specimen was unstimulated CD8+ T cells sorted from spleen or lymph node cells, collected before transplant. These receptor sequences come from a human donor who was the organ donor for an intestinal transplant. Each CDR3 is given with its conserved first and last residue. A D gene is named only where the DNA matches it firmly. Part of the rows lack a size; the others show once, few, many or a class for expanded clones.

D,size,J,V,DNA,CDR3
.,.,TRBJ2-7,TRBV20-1,TGCAGGGAGGAGGGGTGGGAGCAGTACTTC,CREEGWEQYF
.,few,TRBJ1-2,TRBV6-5,TGTGCCAGCAGTTACGGAGGGGGAGGTTACTATGGCTACACCTTC,CASSYGGGGYYGYTF
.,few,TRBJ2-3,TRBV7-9,TGTGCCAGCAGCATCCTACCTAGTGGGTTAGACACAGATACGCAGTATTTT,CASSILPSGLDTDTQYF
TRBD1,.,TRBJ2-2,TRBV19,TGTGCCAGTAGTATAGATGGGACAGGGGGCGCTCACACCGGGGAGCTGTTTTTT,CASSIDGTGGAHTGELFF
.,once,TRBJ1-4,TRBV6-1,TGTGCCAGCAGCCCTTTTGAAATAACTAATGAAAAACTGTTTTTT,CASSPFEITNEKLFF
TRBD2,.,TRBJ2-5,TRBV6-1,TGTGCCAGCAGTGAACTAGCGGGGGGGCCAGAGACCCAGTACTTC,CASSELAGGPETQYF
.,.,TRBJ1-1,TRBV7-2,TGTGCCAGCAGCTTTCCCGGGGCTGAAGCTTTCTTT,CASSFPGAEAFF
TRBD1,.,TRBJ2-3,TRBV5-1,TGCGCCAGCAGCTTCGGGACAGGGGGTTCCACAGATACGCAGTATTTT,CASSFGTGGSTDTQYF
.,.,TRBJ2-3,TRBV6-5,TGTGCCAGCAGTCTCACGAGCACAGATACGCAGTATTTT,CASSLTSTDTQYF
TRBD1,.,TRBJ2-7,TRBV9,TGTGCCAGCAGCTTAACGGGACAGGGGGCAGCCTCCTACGAGCAGTACTTC,CASSLTGQGAASYEQYF
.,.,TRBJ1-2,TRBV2,TGTGCCAGCAGTGAAGCGCTTCGAGGGGGCTACACCTTC,CASSEALRGGYTF
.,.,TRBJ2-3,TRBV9,TGTGCCAGCAGCCAGGCAATCGGGACGCTCAGCACAGATACGCAGTATTTT,CASSQAIGTLSTDTQYF
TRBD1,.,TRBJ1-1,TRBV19,TGTGCCAGTACCCTCCCGGGACAGATGAACACTGAAGCTTTCTTT,CASTLPGQMNTEAFF
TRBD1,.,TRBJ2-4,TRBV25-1,TGTGCCAGCAGTGTCGGACAGGGACTTCAGTACTTC,CASSVGQGLQYF
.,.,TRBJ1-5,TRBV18,TGTGCCAGCTCACCAGGAGCTGGGCCCCAGCATTTT,CASSPGAGPQHF
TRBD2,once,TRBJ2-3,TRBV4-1,TGCGCCAGCAGCCAGAGAGCGGGGGGGCTTTCAGATACGCAGTATTTT,CASSQRAGGLSDTQYF
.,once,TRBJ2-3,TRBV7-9,TGTGCCGGAAATACCTACGGCACAGATACGCAGTATTTT,CAGNTYGTDTQYF
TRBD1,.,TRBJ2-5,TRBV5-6,TGTGCCAGCAGCTCCAGGGGGCAGGAGACCCAGTACTTC,CASSSRGQETQYF
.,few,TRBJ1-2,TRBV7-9,TGTGCCAGCAGCTTAGTTGGGGGCGCGGGCTACACCTTC,CASSLVGGAGYTF
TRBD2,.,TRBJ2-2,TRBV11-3,TGTGCCAGCAGCTTTAGACTAGCGGGAGTCGGGGAGCTGTTTTTT,CASSFRLAGVGELFF
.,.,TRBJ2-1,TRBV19,TGTGCCAGTAGTACTGGAGGGACGGAGGAGCAGTTCTTC,CASSTGGTEEQFF
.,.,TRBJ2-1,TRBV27,TGTGCCAGCAGTTTAGTGAGCTCCTACAATGAGCAGTTCTTC,CASSLVSSYNEQFF
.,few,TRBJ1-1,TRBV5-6,TGTGCCAGCAACCTCGGGGGCATGAACACTGAAGCTTTCTTT,CASNLGGMNTEAFF
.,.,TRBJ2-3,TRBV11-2,TGTGCCACTCGGGAGACGGTGGATACGCAGTATTTT,CATRETVDTQYF
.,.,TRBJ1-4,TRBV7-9,TGTGCCAGCAGCTTTGTCGCCGGGGGTCCGGTGGGGAATGAAAAACTGTTTTTT,CASSFVAGGPVGNEKLFF
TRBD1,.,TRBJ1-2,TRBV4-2,TGTGCCAGCAGCCATCCCGGGACAGGGGGCTTGGATGGCTACACCTTC,CASSHPGTGGLDGYTF